This T cell receptor beta chain was sequenced in a study of T cell repertoires in cytomegalovirus infection. The wider study: Based on public TCR beta signatures, there were indications of CMV infection and of a matching HLA type.

This CDR3 contains 13 residues. In germline, CDR1 is SGHTA, CDR2 FQGNSA. Trimming took 5 bases from V and 10 from J, leaving 12 bases between them. This clonotype was counted between two and nine times. Its antigen is undetermined. TCRdb reprocessed the reads with MiXCR, giving one entry per CDR3 protein. The data show around 320,000 distinct CDR3 sequences, over 7.5% seen once. Findings of the study overall: In two of eight donors, the top clonotype was HLA-C-restricted CMV-specific. CMV carriers having the relevant HLA were flagged by cumulative public TCR beta family frequency.

The rearrangement uses TRBV7-2 and TRBJ1-6, with TRBD1 as a possible D gene (6 bases). Sequencing was carried out using PBMCs. The sequence was obtained from a human donor in good health (CMV status not recorded). Some clones in this sample may be carry-over from other donors' samples. The CDR3 nucleotides are TGTGCCAGCAGCCTGAGGACAGTCTCACCCCTCCACTTT. Protein product: CASSLRTVSPLHF.